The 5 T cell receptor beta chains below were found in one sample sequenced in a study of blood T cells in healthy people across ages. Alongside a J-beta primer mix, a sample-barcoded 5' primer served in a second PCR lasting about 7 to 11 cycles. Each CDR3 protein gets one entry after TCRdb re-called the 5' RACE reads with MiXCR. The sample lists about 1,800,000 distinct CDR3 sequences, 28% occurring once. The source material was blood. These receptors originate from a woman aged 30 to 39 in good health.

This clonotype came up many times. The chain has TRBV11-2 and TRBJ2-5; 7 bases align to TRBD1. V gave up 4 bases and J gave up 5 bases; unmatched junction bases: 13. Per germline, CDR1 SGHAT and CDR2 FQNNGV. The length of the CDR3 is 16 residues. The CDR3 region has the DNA TGTGCCAGCAGCTACAGAGGGGGCTACGGGCGGGAGACCCAGTACTTC. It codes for CASSYRGGYGRETQYF.

CDR3 protein: CASSEQGSNTEAFF. CDR3 DNA sequence: TGTGCCAGCAGTGAGCAGGGATCGAACACTGAAGCTTTCTTT. V and J are TRBV6-1 and TRBJ1-1, with D possibly matching TRBD1 (5 bases). In germline, CDR1 is MNHNS, CDR2 SASEGT. Trimming took off 3 bases at V and 1 base at J, with 9 bases between the two ends. The CDR3 length is 14 residues.

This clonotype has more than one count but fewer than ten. CDR3 coding DNA: TGTGCCAGCAGAGAGGCTAGCGGGAGCACAGATACGCAGTATTTT. Translating gives CASREASGSTDTQYF. The rearrangement joins TRBV7-2 to TRBJ2-3; 8 bases are shared with TRBD2. Germline lookup yields CDR1 SGHTA and CDR2 FQGNSA. After removal of 6 bases from V and 0 bases from J, the junction contained 5 bases not matched to a gene. The CDR3 is 15 amino acids.

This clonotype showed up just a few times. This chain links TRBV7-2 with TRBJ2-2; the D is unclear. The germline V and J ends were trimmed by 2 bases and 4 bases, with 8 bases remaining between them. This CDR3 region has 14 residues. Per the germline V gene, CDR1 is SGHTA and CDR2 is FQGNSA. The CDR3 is CASSLSSSTGELFF. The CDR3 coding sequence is TGTGCCAGCAGCTTAAGTTCCAGCACCGGGGAGCTGTTTTTT.

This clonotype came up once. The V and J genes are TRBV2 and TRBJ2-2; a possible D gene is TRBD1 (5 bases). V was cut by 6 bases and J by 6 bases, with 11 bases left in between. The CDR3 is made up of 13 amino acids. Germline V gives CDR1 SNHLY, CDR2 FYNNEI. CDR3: CASRGVGAGELFF. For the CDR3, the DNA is TGTGCCAGCAGAGGGGTAGGCGCCGGGGAGCTGTTTTTT.